Here is one T cell receptor (beta chain) with its context. The antigen remains undetermined. Trimming cost V 11 bases and J 0 bases; bases outside gene matches: 6. CDR1 is MNHEY, CDR2 SVGAGI, per germline. This CDR3 comprises 14 residues. Assay used: immunoSEQ multiplex PCR; TCRdb lists only in-frame clones, some missing. Among 9,500 to 15,000 clones, roughly nine tenths were seen once, and the ten largest hold around 3.9%. This entry is derived from a study of T cell clonotyping in hematopoietic cell transplantation. Whole-study results and caveats: Cells were unsorted, so CD4 and CD8 contributions were not separated. Pathologically expanded recipient clonotypes increased progressively from day 30 to day 180 as diversity fell.

The V and J genes are TRBV6-5 and TRBJ2-1; 8 bases align to TRBD1. The source is a human donor who either received an allogeneic hematopoietic cell transplant for a myeloid malignancy or was a related donor (not recorded which). Some clones in this sample may be carry-over from other donors' samples. The sequencing sample was made of peripheral blood mononuclear cells. CDR3 amino acids: CAAGQGASYNEQFF. In DNA form, the CDR3 reads TGTGCCGCAGGGCAGGGGGCCTCCTACAATGAGCAGTTCTTC.